What follows are 27 T cell receptor beta chains derived from one specimen sequenced in a study of blood T cell repertoires in COVID-19. Data came from immunoSEQ multiplex PCR; TCRdb stores just in-frame clones and leaves some out. The repertoire holds over 85,000 clones, with about 87% as singletons. Sequenced input: peripheral blood. The source of these receptors is a human donor in a cohort sampled during active COVID-19.

The chain couples TRBV15 to TRBJ2-1; 9 bases match TRBD2. Germline trimming cut 5 bases from V and 8 bases from J; bases unmatched to any gene: 13. This CDR3 contains 16 residues. Germline lookup yields CDR1 LNHNV and CDR2 YYDKDF (reference sequence). CDR3 residues: CATSSPGTSRGDEQFF. The CDR3 DNA is TGTGCCACCAGCTCCCCCGGGACTAGCCGAGGAGATGAGCAGTTCTTC.

The chain couples TRBV19 to TRBJ1-6; 7 positions agree with TRBD1. After removal of 5 bases from V and 10 bases from J, the junction contained 5 bases not matched to a gene. CDR1 is LNHDA and CDR2 is SQIVND in the germline V gene (reference sequence). There are 13 residues in the CDR3. The CDR3 spells CASSADRASPLHF. Here the CDR3 DNA reads TGTGCCAGTAGTGCCGACAGGGCATCACCCCTCCACTTT.

The chain has TRBV27 and TRBJ2-5, with TRBD2 as a possible D gene (5 bases). The CDR3 totals 12 residues. V was shortened by 3 bases and J by 5 bases, with 7 bases between the two germline ends. Germline CDR1 reads MNHEY; CDR2 reads SMNVEV (reference sequence). CDR3 bases: TGTGCCAGCAGTTTTACGGGGGAGACCCAGTACTTC. Protein: CASSFTGETQYF.

The chain employs TRBV6-6 and TRBJ1-2; 7 bases align to TRBD1. The CDR3 runs 13 residues. The ends lost 6 bases at V and 3 bases at J; junction bases unmatched: 4. Germline-derived CDR1 and CDR2 are MNHNY and SVGAGI (reference sequence). CDR3 loop: CASSFDRDYGYTF. The CDR3 bases are TGTGCCAGCAGCTTCGACAGGGACTATGGCTACACCTTC.

The gene calls are TRBV5-6 and TRBJ1-2; the D is unclear. The CDR3 extends over 15 amino acids. Looked up from germline, CDR1 is SGHDT and CDR2 is YYEEEE. Trimming removed 0 bases from V and 3 bases from J, with 12 bases in between. CDR3 in DNA: TGTGCCAGCAGCTTGGCCGGGAACGGGGACTATGGCTACACCTTC. Translated: CASSLAGNGDYGYTF. Supplemented by reference TRBV5-6 and TRBJ1-2, the full variable domain reads DAGVTQSPTHLIKTRGQQVTLRCSPKSGHDTVSWYQQALGQGPQFIFQYYEEEERQRGNFPDRFSGHQFPNYSSELNVNALLLGDSALYLCASSLAGNGDYGYTFGSGTRLTVV.

This chain joins TRBV28 and TRBJ2-1; 8 nucleotides line up with TRBD2. The CDR3 totals 13 residues. Germline assignment: CDR1 MDHEN and CDR2 SYDVKM. With V trimmed by 5 bases and J by 12 bases, 9 bases remained unmatched. The CDR3 region is CASSPSPGGPQFF. DNA for the CDR3: TGTGCCAGCAGTCCCAGCCCGGGAGGGCCGCAGTTCTTC. The full variable domain, completed using reference TRBV28 and TRBJ2-1, is DVKVTQSSRYLVKRTGEKVFLECVQDMDHENMFWYRQDPGLGLRLIYFSYDVKMKEKGDIPEGYSVSREKKERFSLILESASTNQTSMYLCASSPSPGGPQFFGPGTRLTVL.

The genes are TRBV7-6 and TRBJ2-2; no reliable D call. This CDR3 has 15 residues. The germline V and J ends were trimmed by 5 bases and 3 bases, with 13 bases remaining between them. From germline, CDR1 is SGHVS and CDR2 FNYEAQ. CDR3 in amino acids: CASSPRGSHTGELFF. Written as DNA, the CDR3 is TGTGCCAGCAGCCCTCGCGGCTCACACACCGGGGAGCTGTTTTTT.

The rearrangement joins TRBV5-1 to TRBJ2-3; tentatively, D is TRBD2 (6 bases). In germline, CDR1 is SGHRS, CDR2 YFSETQ. This CDR3 comprises 15 residues. Trimming removed 6 bases from V and 2 bases from J, with 16 bases in between. The CDR3 spells CASTWGGEITDTQYF. In nucleotides, the CDR3 is TGCGCCAGCACCTGGGGCGGGGAAATCACAGATACGCAGTATTTT.

V usage is TRBV6-6 and J usage is TRBJ2-7, with 9 nucleotides matching TRBD2. CDR3 size: 15 residues. J was trimmed by 3 bases and V by 7 bases; bases with no gene match: 10. Germline CDR1 reads MNHNY; CDR2 reads SVGAGI (reference sequence). The CDR3 DNA reads TGTGCCAGCACTCCGACTAGCGGCGGGGGCTACGAGCAGTACTTC. Protein sequence: CASTPTSGGGYEQYF.

This clone came up once. V is TRBV12-5 and J is TRBJ2-1; perhaps TRBD1 as D (6 bases). The V gene lost 1 base and the J gene lost 4 bases, with 17 bases spanning the gap. The CDR3 runs 17 residues. In germline, CDR1 is LGHNT, CDR2 FRNRAP. The CDR3 loop is CASGLDMQGHLYNEQFF. The CDR3 coding sequence is TGTGCTAGTGGTTTGGACATGCAGGGACACCTTTACAATGAGCAGTTCTTC.

The gene calls are TRBV7-2 and TRBJ1-2, with D possibly TRBD1 on 6 matching bases. The germline V gene has CDR1 SGHTA and CDR2 FQGNSA. Trimming removed 1 base at V and 5 bases at J, with 8 bases between. The CDR3 covers 13 residues. In DNA form, the CDR3 reads TGTGCCAGCAGCTTAGGGACAGAGTATGGCTACACCTTC. Protein product: CASSLGTEYGYTF.

V gene TRBV18 combines with J gene TRBJ1-2, with D possibly being TRBD1 (5 bases). Germline V CDR1 and CDR2: KGHSH, LQKENI. The CDR3 totals 14 residues. V was shortened by 3 bases and J by 1 base, with 9 bases between the two germline ends. CDR3 nucleotides: TGTGCCAGCTCACCTTATCAGGGTAACTATGGCTACACCTTC. Its translation is CASSPYQGNYGYTF. Supplemented by reference TRBV18 and TRBJ1-2, the full variable domain reads NAGVMQNPRHLVRRRGQEARLRCSPMKGHSHVYWYRQLPEEGLKFMVYLQKENIIDESGMPKERFSAEFPKEGPSILRIQQVVRGDSAAYFCASSPYQGNYGYTFGSGTRLTVV.

This chain links TRBV6-5 with TRBJ1-5; the D gene is possibly TRBD1 (6 bases). Germline CDR1 MNHEY, CDR2 SVGAGI. The CDR3 is 12 amino acids. V lost 5 bases, J lost 9 bases, and 11 bases lay in between. This CDR3 reads CASSQGTGPQHF. In DNA, the CDR3 is TGTGCCAGCAGTCAGGGGACGGGGCCCCAGCATTTT.

V is TRBV7-3 and J is TRBJ2-1; no clear D gene. Germline V gene sequence: CDR1 SGHTA, CDR2 FQGTGA. The CDR3 is made up of 15 amino acids. V shed 6 bases and J shed 3 bases, with 15 bases lying between them. The CDR3 DNA reads as TGTGCCAGCAGTCCATCGCGACTGGACTACAATGAGCAGTTCTTC. Residues: CASSPSRLDYNEQFF.

The chain is built from TRBV11-2 and TRBJ2-5; 12 bases map to TRBD2. J gave up 3 bases and V 5 bases, and 7 bases lay outside the gene matches. From germline, CDR1 is SGHAT and CDR2 FQNNGV. This CDR3 has 16 amino acids. CDR3 DNA: TGTGCCAGCAGCCCCAAGACTAGCGGGGGAGAAGAGACCCAGTACTTC. It codes for CASSPKTSGGEETQYF.

The rearrangement joins TRBV14 to TRBJ2-7; D might be TRBD1 (5 bases). V was pared by 4 bases and J by 6 bases, with 22 bases between. CDR1 and CDR2 (germline): SGHDN, FVKESK. This CDR3 contains 16 residues. CDR3 protein: CASSPVRPGPTLEQYF. As DNA, the CDR3 is TGTGCCAGCAGCCCCGTCAGGCCAGGGCCCACCCTCGAGCAGTACTTC.

The CDR3 spells CASSPSVSSGTDEQFF. In DNA form, the CDR3 reads TGTGCCAGCTCACCATCGGTGTCTAGCGGGACGGATGAGCAGTTCTTC. The J gene is TRBJ2-1, the V gene TRBV18; TRBD2 matches at 9 bases. V shed 2 bases, J shed 8 bases, and the junction held 10 bases outside the gene matches. The CDR3 extends over 16 amino acids. CDR1 is KGHSH and CDR2 is LQKENI in the germline V gene.

The rearrangement uses TRBV11-2 and TRBJ1-2; D is undetermined. Trimming removed 0 bases at V and 7 bases at J, with 12 bases between. In germline, CDR1 is SGHAT, CDR2 FQNNGV. The CDR3 length is 14 residues. CDR3 amino acids: CASSLEWGRGGYTF. The CDR3 DNA follows: TGTGCCAGCAGCTTAGAGTGGGGTCGGGGTGGCTACACCTTC.

Only one count was recorded for this clone. The gene calls are TRBV18 and TRBJ2-1, with TRBD1 identical over 8 bases. The J segment lost 0 bases and the V segment lost 3 bases, leaving 1 base of the junction unmatched. CDR3 length equals 15 residues. Looked up from germline, CDR1 is KGHSH and CDR2 is LQKENI. The CDR3 region is CASSPGTGSYNEQFF. The DNA of the CDR3 is TGTGCCAGCTCACCCGGGACAGGCTCCTACAATGAGCAGTTCTTC.

This chain connects TRBV7-9 to TRBJ2-7, with 10 bases identical to TRBD1. Germline V gene sequence: CDR1 SEHNR, CDR2 FQNEAQ (reference sequence). The V segment lost 4 bases and the J segment 4 bases; nucleotides outside the gene matches: 7. This CDR3 has 15 amino acids. The CDR3 region is CASSSRDRGGYEQYF. As DNA, the CDR3 is TGTGCCAGCAGCTCCCGGGACAGGGGAGGATACGAGCAGTACTTC. Based on the CDR3 plus reference TRBV7-9 and TRBJ2-7, the full variable domain is DTGVSQNPRHKITKRGQNVTFRCDPISEHNRLYWYRQTLGQGPEFLTYFQNEAQLEKSRLLSDRFSAERPKGSFSTLEIQRTEQGDSAMYLCASSSRDRGGYEQYFGPGTRLTVT.

This clone appeared a single time. The chain employs TRBV6-2 or TRBV6-3 and TRBJ2-7; D unclear. The V gene's germline CDR1 is MNHEY and CDR2 SVGEGT. V was shortened by 6 bases and J by 9 bases, with 12 bases between the two germline ends. The length of the CDR3 is 11 residues. The CDR3 sequence: CASSPSTPQYF. Here the CDR3 DNA reads TGTGCCAGCAGCCCTTCGACTCCGCAGTACTTC.

The V gene is TRBV19, the J gene TRBJ1-5, with 7 bases lining up with TRBD1. The CDR3 length is 15 residues. The V gene end was trimmed by 6 bases and the J gene end by 3 bases; junction bases not matched to a gene: 8. From germline, CDR1 is LNHDA and CDR2 SQIVND (reference sequence). CDR3 region: CASSKGGRNNQPQHF. The CDR3 nucleotides are TGTGCCAGTAGCAAAGGGGGCAGGAACAATCAGCCCCAGCATTTT.

This chain's CDR3 is CSARENSPLHF. The CDR3 DNA sequence: TGCAGTGCTCGGGAGAATTCACCCCTCCACTTT. The chain is built from TRBV20-1 and TRBJ1-6, with unresolved D. This CDR3 is built from 11 residues. Germline CDR1 is DFQATT and CDR2 is SNEGSKA (reference sequence). V was shortened by 5 bases and J by 7 bases, with 6 bases between the two germline ends.

The rearrangement uses TRBV9 and TRBJ1-2; TRBD1 agrees at 10 bases. V lost 0 bases and J lost 4; bases outside the gene matches: 6. CDR3 size: 16 residues. Germline lookup yields CDR1 SGDLS and CDR2 YYNGEE. CDR3 DNA: TGTGCCAGCAGCGTAGACCCGGGGACAGGGGTCTATGGCTACACCTTC. It encodes CASSVDPGTGVYGYTF.

The V and J genes are TRBV6-5 and TRBJ2-1; tentatively, D is TRBD2 (6 bases). This CDR3 region has 13 residues. CDR1 is MNHEY, CDR2 SVGAGI, per germline. Trimming cost V 6 bases and J 14 bases, with 20 bases left between them. The CDR3 coding sequence is TGTGCCAGCAGGCGGGGAGCGGCCGGGGGAGAGTTCTTC. Translation: CASRRGAAGGEFF.

The CDR3 coding sequence is TGCGCCAGCAGCTTGGGAGCGGGAGGGTACAATGAGCAGTTCTTC. It encodes CASSLGAGGYNEQFF. The rearrangement joins TRBV5-1 to TRBJ2-1; 10 bases map to TRBD2. Germline CDR1 and CDR2: SGHRS and YFSETQ. The CDR3 has 15 residues. J lost 4 bases, V lost 0 bases, and 1 base had no gene match.

The chain is built from TRBV23-1 and TRBJ2-7; D is unresolved. TRBV23-1 is an ORF, with its function uncertain. Trimming left V 7 bases short and J 4 bases short, with 5 bases between. The CDR3 extends over 10 amino acids. CDR3 residues: CASTLYEQYF. The CDR3 nucleotides read TGCGCCAGCACCCTTTACGAGCAGTACTTC.